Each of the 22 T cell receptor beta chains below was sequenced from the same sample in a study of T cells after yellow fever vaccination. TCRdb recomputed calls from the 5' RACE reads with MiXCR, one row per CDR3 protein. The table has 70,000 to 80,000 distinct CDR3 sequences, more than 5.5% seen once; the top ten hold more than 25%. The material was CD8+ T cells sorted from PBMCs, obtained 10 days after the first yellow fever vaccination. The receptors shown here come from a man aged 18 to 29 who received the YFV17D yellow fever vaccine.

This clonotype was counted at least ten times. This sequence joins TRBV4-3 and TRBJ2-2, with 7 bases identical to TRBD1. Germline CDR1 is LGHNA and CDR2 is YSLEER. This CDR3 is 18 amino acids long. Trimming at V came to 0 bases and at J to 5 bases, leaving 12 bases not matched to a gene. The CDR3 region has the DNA TGCGCCAGCAGCCAAGATAGTACAGGGACAGACTGGACCGGGGAGCTGTTTTTT. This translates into CASSQDSTGTDWTGELFF.

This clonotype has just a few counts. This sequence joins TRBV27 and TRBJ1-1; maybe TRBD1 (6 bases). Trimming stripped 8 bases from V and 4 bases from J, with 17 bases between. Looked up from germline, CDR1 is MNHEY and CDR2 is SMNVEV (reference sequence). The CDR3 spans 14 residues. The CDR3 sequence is CASFLGGGSTEAFF. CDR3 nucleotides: TGTGCCAGCTTCCTCGGAGGGGGTAGCACTGAAGCTTTCTTT.

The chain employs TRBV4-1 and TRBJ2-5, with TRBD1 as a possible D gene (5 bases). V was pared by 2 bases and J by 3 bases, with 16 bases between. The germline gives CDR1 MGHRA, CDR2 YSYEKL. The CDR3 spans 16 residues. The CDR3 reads CASSQPRQSRKETQYF. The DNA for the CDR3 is TGCGCCAGCAGCCAACCAAGACAGAGTCGGAAAGAGACCCAGTACTTC.

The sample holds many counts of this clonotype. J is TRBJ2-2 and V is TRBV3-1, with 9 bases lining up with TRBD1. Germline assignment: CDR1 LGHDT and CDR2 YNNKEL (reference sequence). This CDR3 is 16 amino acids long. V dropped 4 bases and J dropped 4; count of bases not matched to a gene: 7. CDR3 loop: CASSPGQGLITGELFF. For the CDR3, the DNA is TGTGCCAGCAGCCCCGGACAGGGGTTGATCACCGGGGAGCTGTTTTTT.

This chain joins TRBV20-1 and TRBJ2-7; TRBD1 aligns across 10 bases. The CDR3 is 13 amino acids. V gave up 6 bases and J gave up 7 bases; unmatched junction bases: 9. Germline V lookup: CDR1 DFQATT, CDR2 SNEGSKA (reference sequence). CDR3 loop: CSAPGQGPQEQYF. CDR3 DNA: TGCAGTGCCCCGGGACAGGGGCCACAAGAGCAGTACTTC.

CDR3 sequence (DNA): TGTGCCAGCAGCCAAGTACTGGAGACAGGGGGGTATGTAATCCCCCAGCATTTT. This translates into CASSQVLETGGYVIPQHF. The chain carries TRBV3-1 and TRBJ1-5; 9 bases fit TRBD1. Germline V lookup: CDR1 LGHDT, CDR2 YNNKEL (reference sequence). The CDR3 is 18 amino acids. J was trimmed by 10 bases and V by 1 base; bases with no gene match: 17. The variable domain in full, completed from reference TRBV3-1 and TRBJ1-5, reads DTAVSQTPKYLVTQMGNDKSIKCEQNLGHDTMYWYKQDSKKFLKIMFSYNNKELIINETVPNRFSPKSPDKAHLNLHINSLELGDSAVYFCASSQVLETGGYVIPQHFGDGTRLSIL.

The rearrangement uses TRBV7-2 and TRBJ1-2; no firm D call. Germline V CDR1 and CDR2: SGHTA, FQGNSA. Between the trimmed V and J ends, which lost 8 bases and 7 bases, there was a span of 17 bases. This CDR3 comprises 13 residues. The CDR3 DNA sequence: TGTGCCAGCTCCTTGGGCAGGTTCGGTGGCTACACCTTC. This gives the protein CASSLGRFGGYTF.

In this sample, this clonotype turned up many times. The CDR3 sequence: CASSLRGGEEETQYF. For the CDR3, the DNA is TGTGCCAGCAGCTTACGCGGGGGGGAGGAAGAGACCCAGTACTTC. This chain uses TRBV7-8 with TRBJ2-5, with 9 bases aligning to TRBD2. Germline CDR1 reads SGHVS; CDR2 reads FQNEAQ. This CDR3 region has 15 residues. Losses at the gene ends were 2 bases for V and 3 bases for J; bases not matched to a gene: 4.

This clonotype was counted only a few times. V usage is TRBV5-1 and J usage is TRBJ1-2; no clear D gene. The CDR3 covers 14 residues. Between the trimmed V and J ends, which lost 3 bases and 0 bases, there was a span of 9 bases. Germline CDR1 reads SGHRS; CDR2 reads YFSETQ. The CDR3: CASSSQNPNYGYTF. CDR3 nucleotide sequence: TGCGCCAGCAGCTCACAGAACCCTAACTATGGCTACACCTTC.

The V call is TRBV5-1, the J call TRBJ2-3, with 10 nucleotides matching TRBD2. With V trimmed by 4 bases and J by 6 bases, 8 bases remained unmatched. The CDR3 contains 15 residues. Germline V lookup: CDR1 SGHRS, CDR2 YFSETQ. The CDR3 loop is CASSISGGVGDTQYF. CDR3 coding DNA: TGCGCCAGCAGCATCAGCGGGGGGGTAGGGGATACGCAGTATTTT.

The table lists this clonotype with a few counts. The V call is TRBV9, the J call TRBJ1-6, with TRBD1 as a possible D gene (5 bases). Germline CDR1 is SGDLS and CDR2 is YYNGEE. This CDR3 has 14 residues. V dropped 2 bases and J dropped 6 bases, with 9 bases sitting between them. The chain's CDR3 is CASSVGGSNSPLHF. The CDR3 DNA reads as TGTGCCAGCAGCGTCGGGGGAAGTAATTCACCCCTCCACTTT.

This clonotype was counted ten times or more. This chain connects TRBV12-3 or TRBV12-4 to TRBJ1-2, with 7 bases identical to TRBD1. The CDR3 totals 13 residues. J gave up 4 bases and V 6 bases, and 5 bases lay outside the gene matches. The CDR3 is CASRLTGFYGYTF. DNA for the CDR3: TGTGCCAGCAGGCTGACAGGGTTCTATGGCTACACCTTC.

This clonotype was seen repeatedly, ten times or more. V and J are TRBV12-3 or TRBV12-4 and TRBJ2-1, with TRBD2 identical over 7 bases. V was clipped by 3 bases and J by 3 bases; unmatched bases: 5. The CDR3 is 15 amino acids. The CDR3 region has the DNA TGTGCCAGCAGTTTTAGTCCTAGCGGCTACAATGAGCAGTTCTTC. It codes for CASSFSPSGYNEQFF.

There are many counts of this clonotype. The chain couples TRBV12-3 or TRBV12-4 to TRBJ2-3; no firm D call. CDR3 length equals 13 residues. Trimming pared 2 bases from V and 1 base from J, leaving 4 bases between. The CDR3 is CASSLPGTDTQYF. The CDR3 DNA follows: TGTGCCAGCAGTTTACCCGGCACAGATACGCAGTATTTT.

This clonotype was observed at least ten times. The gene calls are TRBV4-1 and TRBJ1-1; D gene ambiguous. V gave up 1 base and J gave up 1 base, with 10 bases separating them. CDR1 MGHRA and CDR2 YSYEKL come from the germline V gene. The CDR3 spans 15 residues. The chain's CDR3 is CASSQVYGKNTEAFF. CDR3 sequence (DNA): TGCGCCAGCAGCCAAGTATACGGGAAGAACACTGAAGCTTTCTTT.

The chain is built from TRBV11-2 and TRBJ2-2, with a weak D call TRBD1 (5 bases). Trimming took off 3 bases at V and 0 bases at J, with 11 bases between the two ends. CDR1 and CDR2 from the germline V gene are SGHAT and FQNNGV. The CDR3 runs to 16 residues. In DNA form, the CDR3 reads TGTGCCAGCAGCTTCGACAGTAAAACGAACACCGGGGAGCTGTTTTTT. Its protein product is CASSFDSKTNTGELFF.

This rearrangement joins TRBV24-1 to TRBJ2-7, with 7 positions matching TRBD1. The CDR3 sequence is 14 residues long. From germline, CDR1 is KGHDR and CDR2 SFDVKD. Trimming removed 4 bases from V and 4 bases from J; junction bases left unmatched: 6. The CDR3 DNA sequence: TGTGCCACCAGTGACCCGACAGGGCGTTACGAGCAGTACTTC. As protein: CATSDPTGRYEQYF.

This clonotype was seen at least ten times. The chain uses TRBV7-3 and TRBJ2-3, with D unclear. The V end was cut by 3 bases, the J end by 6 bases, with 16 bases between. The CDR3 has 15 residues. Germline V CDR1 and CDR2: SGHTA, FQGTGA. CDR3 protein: CASSLGMGSEDTQYF. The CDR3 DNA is TGTGCCAGCAGCTTGGGGATGGGTTCTGAGGATACGCAGTATTTT.

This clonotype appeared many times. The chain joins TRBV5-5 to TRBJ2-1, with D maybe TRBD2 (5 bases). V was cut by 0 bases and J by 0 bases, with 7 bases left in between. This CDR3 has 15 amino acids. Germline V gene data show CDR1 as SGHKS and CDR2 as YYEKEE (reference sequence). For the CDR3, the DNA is TGTGCCAGCAGCTTGGTTGACTACTCCTACAATGAGCAGTTCTTC. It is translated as CASSLVDYSYNEQFF.

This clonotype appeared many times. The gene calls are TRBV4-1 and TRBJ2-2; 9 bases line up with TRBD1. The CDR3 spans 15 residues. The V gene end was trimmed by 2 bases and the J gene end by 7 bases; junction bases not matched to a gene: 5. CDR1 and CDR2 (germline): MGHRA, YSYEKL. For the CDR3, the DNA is TGCGCCAGCAGCCAAATGACAGGGGGTAACGGGGAGCTGTTTTTT. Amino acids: CASSQMTGGNGELFF.

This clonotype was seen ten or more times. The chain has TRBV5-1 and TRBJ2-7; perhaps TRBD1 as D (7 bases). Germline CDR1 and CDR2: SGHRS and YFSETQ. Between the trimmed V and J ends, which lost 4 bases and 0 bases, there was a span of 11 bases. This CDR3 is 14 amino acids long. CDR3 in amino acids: CASSPGDSSYEQYF. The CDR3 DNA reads TGCGCCAGCAGCCCGGGGGACAGCTCCTACGAGCAGTACTTC.

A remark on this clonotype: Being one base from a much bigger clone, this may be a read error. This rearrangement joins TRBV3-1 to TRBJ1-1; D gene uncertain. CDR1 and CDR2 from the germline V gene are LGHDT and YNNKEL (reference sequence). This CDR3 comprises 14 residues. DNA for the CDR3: TGTGACAGCAGCCAAGGAGAGCTGAACACTGAAGCTTTCTTT. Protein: CDSSQGELNTEAFF.